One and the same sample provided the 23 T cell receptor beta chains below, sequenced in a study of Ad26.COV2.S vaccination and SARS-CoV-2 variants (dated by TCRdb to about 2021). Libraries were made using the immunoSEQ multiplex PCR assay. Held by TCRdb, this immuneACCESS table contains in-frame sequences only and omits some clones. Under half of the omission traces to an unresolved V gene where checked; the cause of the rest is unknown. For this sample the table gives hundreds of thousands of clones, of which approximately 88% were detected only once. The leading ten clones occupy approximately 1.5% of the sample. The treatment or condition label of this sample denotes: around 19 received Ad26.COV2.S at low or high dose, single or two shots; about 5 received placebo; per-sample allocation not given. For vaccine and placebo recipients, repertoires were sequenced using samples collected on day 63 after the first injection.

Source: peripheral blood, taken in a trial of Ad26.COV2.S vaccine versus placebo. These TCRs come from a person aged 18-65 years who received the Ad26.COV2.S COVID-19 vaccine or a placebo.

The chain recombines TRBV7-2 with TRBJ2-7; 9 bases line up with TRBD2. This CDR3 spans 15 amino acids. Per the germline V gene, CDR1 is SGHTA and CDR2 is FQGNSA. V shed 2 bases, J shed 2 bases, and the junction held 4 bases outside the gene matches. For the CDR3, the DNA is TGTGCCAGCAGCTTATATGCGGGGGGGGCCTACGAGCAGTACTTC. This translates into CASSLYAGGAYEQYF.

The CDR3 nucleotides are TGTGCCAGCAGTCTTTTAGCGGGGGGGCGATACGAGCAGTACTTC. Amino acids: CASSLLAGGRYEQYF. The chain has TRBV6-5 and TRBJ2-7, with TRBD2 identical over 11 bases. The CDR3 runs 15 residues. Germline V gene sequence: CDR1 MNHEY, CDR2 SVGAGI. V dropped 5 bases and J dropped 4; count of bases not matched to a gene: 7.

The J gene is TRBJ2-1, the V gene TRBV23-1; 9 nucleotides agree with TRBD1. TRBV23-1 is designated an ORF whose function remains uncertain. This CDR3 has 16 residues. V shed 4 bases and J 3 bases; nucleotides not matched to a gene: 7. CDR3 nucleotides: TGCGCCAGCAGTCTCCCGGGACAGGGTTACTACAATGAGCAGTTCTTC. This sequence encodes CASSLPGQGYYNEQFF.

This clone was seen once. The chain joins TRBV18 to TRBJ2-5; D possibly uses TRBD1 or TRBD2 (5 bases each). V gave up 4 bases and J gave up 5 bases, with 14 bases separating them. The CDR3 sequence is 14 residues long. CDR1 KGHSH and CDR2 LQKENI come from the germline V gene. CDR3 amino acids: CASSQLTGTETQYF. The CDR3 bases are TGTGCCAGCTCACAATTGACGGGGACGGAGACCCAGTACTTC.

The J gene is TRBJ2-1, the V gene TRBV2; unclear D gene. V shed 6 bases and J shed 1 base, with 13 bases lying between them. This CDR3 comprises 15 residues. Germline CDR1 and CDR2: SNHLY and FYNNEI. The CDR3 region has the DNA TGTGCCAGCAGCGCCCCAAGCCTATCCTACAATGAGCAGTTCTTC. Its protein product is CASSAPSLSYNEQFF.

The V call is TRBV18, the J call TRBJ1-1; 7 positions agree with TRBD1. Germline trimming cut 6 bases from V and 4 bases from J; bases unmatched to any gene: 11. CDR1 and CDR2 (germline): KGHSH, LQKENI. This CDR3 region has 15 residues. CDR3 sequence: CASSPTQGSITEAFF. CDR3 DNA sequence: TGTGCCAGCTCGCCCACACAGGGGAGTATCACTGAAGCTTTCTTT.

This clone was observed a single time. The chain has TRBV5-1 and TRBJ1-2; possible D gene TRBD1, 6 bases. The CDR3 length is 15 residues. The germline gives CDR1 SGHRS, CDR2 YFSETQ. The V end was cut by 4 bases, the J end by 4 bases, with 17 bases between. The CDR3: CASSPEGGRAYGYTF. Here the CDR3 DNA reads TGCGCCAGCAGCCCGGAGGGGGGGAGGGCCTATGGCTACACCTTC.

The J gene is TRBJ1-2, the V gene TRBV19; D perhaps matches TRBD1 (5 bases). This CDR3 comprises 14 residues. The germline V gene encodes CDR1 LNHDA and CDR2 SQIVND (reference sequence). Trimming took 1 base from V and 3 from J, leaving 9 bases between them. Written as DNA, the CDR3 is TGTGCCAGTAGTATAGGTTTAGGGGACTATGGCTACACCTTC. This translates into CASSIGLGDYGYTF. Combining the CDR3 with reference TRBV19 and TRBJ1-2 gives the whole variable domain DGGITQSPKYLFRKEGQNVTLSCEQNLNHDAMYWYRQDPGQGLRLIYYSQIVNDFQKGDIAEGYSVSREKKESFPLTVTSAQKNPTAFYLCASSIGLGDYGYTFGSGTRLTVV.

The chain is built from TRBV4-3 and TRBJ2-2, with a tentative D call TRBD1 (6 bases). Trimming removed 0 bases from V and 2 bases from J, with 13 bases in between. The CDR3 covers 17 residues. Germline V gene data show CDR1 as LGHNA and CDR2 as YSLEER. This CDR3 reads CASSQDRGQINTGELFF. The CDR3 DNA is TGCGCCAGCAGCCAAGACCGCGGACAGATCAACACCGGGGAGCTGTTTTTT.

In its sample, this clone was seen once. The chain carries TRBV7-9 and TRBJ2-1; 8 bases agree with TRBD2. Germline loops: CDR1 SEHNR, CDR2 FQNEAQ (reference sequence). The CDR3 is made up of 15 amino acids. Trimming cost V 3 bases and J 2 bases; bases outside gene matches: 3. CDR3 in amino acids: CASSLGRGAYNEQFF. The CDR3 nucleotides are TGTGCCAGCAGCTTGGGGCGGGGGGCCTACAATGAGCAGTTCTTC.

CDR3 DNA sequence: TGCGCCAGCAGTGTCCCTGGACAGGGACCAGCTAACTATGGCTACACCTTC. This sequence encodes CASSVPGQGPANYGYTF. The chain carries TRBV10-1 and TRBJ1-2; 8 nucleotides match TRBD1. Germline loops: CDR1 WNHNN, CDR2 SYGVQD (reference sequence). J was trimmed by 0 bases and V by 4 bases; bases with no gene match: 10. The length of the CDR3 is 17 residues.

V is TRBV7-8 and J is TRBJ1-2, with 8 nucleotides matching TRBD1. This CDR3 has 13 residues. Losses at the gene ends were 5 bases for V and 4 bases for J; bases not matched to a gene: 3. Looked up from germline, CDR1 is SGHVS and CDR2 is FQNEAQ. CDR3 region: CASSPGQVYGYTF. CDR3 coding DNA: TGTGCCAGCAGCCCGGGACAGGTCTATGGCTACACCTTC.

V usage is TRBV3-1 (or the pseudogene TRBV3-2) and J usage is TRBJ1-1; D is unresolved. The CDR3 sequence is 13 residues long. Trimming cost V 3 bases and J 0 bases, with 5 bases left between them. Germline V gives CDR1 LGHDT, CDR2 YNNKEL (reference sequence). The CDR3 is CASSQRMNTEAFF. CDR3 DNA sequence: TGTGCCAGCAGCCAGCGGATGAACACTGAAGCTTTCTTT.

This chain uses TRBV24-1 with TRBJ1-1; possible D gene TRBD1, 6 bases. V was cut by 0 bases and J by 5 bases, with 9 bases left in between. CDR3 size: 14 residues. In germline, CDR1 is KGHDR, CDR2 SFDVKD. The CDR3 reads CATSDLQGGTEAFF. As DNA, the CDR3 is TGTGCCACCAGTGATTTGCAAGGGGGAACTGAAGCTTTCTTT.

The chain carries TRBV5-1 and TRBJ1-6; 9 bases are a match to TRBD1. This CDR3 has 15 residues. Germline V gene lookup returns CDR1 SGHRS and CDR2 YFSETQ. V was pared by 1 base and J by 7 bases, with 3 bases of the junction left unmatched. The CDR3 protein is CASSLTGTGNSPLHF. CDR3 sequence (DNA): TGCGCCAGCAGCTTGACCGGGACAGGGAATTCACCCCTCCACTTT.

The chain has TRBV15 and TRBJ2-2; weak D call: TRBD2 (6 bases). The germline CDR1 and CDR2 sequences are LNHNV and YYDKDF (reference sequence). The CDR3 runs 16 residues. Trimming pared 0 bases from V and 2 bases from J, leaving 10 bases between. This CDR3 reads CATSRETGTNTGELFF. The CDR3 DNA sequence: TGTGCCACCAGCAGAGAAACCGGGACTAACACCGGGGAGCTGTTTTTT.

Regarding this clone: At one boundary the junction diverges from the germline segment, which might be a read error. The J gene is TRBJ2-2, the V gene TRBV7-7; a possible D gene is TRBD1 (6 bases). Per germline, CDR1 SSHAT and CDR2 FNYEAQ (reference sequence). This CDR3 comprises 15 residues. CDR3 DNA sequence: TGTGCTAGCAGCTTTGGGGACATCGACACCGGGGAGCTGTTTTTT. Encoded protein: CASSFGDIDTGELFF.

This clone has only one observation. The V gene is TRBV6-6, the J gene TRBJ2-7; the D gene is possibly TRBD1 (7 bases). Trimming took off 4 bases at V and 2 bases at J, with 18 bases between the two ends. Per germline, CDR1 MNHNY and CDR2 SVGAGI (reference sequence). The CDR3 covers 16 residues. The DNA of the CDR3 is TGTGCCAGCAGTTGGGGGGACAGCCTCCCGCCCTACGAGCAGTACTTC. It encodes CASSWGDSLPPYEQYF.

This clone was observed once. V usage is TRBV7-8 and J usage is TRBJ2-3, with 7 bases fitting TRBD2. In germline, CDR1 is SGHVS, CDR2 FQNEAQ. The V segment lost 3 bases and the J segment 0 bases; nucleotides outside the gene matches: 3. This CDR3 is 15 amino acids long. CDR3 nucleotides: TGTGCCAGCAGCTTTCGACTAGCCAGCACAGATACGCAGTATTTT. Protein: CASSFRLASTDTQYF.

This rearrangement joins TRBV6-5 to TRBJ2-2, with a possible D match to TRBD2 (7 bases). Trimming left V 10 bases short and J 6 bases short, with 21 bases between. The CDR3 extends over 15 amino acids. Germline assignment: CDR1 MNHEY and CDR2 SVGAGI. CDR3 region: CATLGGPQRAGELFF. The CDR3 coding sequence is TGTGCCACCCTGGGGGGGCCCCAAAGGGCCGGGGAGCTGTTTTTT.

CDR3 in DNA: TGCAGTGCTGACAGTGGGGATACGCAGTATTTT. Amino acids: CSADSGDTQYF. V and J are TRBV20-1 and TRBJ2-3; tentatively, D is TRBD1 (5 bases). Per the germline V gene, CDR1 is DFQATT and CDR2 is SNEGSKA (reference sequence). This CDR3 comprises 11 residues. V was shortened by 5 bases and J by 6 bases, with 9 bases between the two germline ends.

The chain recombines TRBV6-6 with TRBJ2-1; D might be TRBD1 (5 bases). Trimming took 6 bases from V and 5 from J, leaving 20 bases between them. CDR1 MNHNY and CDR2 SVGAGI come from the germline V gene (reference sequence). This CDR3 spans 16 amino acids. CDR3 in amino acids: CASSPSSGPGHNEQFF. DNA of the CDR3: TGTGCCAGCAGCCCGAGTTCAGGGCCAGGGCACAATGAGCAGTTCTTC.

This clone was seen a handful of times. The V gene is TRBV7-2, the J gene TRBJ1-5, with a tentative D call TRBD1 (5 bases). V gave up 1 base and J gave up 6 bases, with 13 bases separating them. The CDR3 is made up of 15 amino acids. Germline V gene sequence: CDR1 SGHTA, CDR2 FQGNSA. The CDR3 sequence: CASSLEHGQGQPQHF. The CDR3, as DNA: TGTGCCAGCAGCTTAGAGCACGGGCAGGGTCAGCCCCAGCATTTT.